The 26 T cell receptor beta chains below come from one sample, sequenced in a study of T cell changes during pregnancy in multiple sclerosis. Using immunoSEQ multiplex PCR, the repertoire was profiled, and TCRdb retains in-frame clones only, with some absent. The table shows around 56,000 clones, with about 90% occurring only once. Sequencing was performed on peripheral blood, taken in the third trimester of pregnancy. All receptors derive from a female donor in good health, enrolled as a control in a pregnancy study.

This rearrangement joins TRBV2 to TRBJ1-1; D is possibly TRBD1 (5 bases). Trimming left V 6 bases short and J 4 bases short, with 15 bases between. Germline assignment: CDR1 SNHLY and CDR2 FYNNEI. CDR3 length: 14 residues. In nucleotides, the CDR3 is TGTGCCAGCAGATACACAGGTACGATCACTGAAGCTTTCTTT. This translates into CASRYTGTITEAFF.

V is TRBV11-2 and J is TRBJ1-1; unclear D gene. This CDR3 is 12 amino acids long. Between the trimmed V and J ends, which lost 0 bases and 14 bases, there was a span of 13 bases. CDR1 is SGHAT, CDR2 FQNNGV, per germline. The CDR3 reads CASSLDFWRLFF. CDR3 DNA sequence: TGTGCCAGCAGCTTAGATTTTTGGAGGTTGTTCTTT.

The chain uses TRBV19 and TRBJ2-3, with TRBD1 matching 8 bases. The V and J ends lost 7 bases and 2 bases, in that order; junction bases with no gene match: 5. CDR3 length: 14 amino acids. Germline CDR1 and CDR2: LNHDA and SQIVND (reference sequence). The CDR3 DNA is TGTGCCAGTACCACAGGGGGATACACAGATACGCAGTATTTT. Translation gives CASTTGGYTDTQYF.

V gene TRBV6-1 combines with J gene TRBJ2-7; TRBD2 is a possible D gene (6 bases). The ends were cut back, 6 bases at V and 3 bases at J, with 15 bases in the middle. There are 14 residues in the CDR3. Germline V gives CDR1 MNHNS, CDR2 SASEGT. CDR3 coding DNA: TGTGCCAGCAGGGGATTCGGGACTTACTACGAGCAGTACTTC. As protein: CASRGFGTYYEQYF.

J is TRBJ2-7 and V is TRBV5-1; the match to TRBD2 covers 11 bases. CDR3 length equals 14 residues. After removal of 1 base from V and 5 bases from J, the junction contained 2 bases not matched to a gene. Germline CDR1 SGHRS, CDR2 YFSETQ. CDR3: CASSLTSGSNEQYF. CDR3 DNA: TGCGCCAGCAGCTTGACTAGCGGGAGTAACGAGCAGTACTTC.

The genes are TRBV7-9 and TRBJ2-1, with D perhaps TRBD1 (5 bases). Germline CDR1 and CDR2: SEHNR and FQNEAQ (reference sequence). This CDR3 comprises 14 residues. Trimming removed 4 bases at V and 5 bases at J, with 12 bases between. The CDR3 nucleotides are TGTGCCAGCAGCTATGACAGCGACAACAATGAGCAGTTCTTC. Translated: CASSYDSDNNEQFF.

The chain links TRBV5-1 to TRBJ1-4; 7 bases map to TRBD1. Looked up from germline, CDR1 is SGHRS and CDR2 is YFSETQ. The CDR3 runs 16 residues. With V trimmed by 0 bases and J by 1 base, 3 bases remained unmatched. The CDR3 sequence: CASSLGDRGTNEKLFF. DNA for the CDR3: TGCGCCAGCAGCTTGGGGGACAGAGGAACTAATGAAAAACTGTTTTTT.

CDR3 in DNA: TGTGCCAGTAGTTCCCGGACAGGACAAGCAACTAATGAAAAACTGTTTTTT. The encoded protein is CASSSRTGQATNEKLFF. The chain recombines TRBV19 with TRBJ1-4; 7 bases match TRBD1. CDR1 and CDR2 from the germline V gene are LNHDA and SQIVND (reference sequence). After removal of 5 bases from V and 0 bases from J, the junction contained 9 bases not matched to a gene. This CDR3 region has 17 residues.

The chain uses TRBV7-2 and TRBJ1-2, with 7 positions matching TRBD1. From germline, CDR1 is SGHTA and CDR2 FQGNSA. This CDR3 is built from 14 residues. The ends lost 5 bases at V and 2 bases at J; junction bases unmatched: 5. CDR3 protein: CASSPTGYNYGYTF. Written as DNA, the CDR3 is TGTGCCAGCAGCCCGACAGGGTACAACTATGGCTACACCTTC.

The V call is TRBV5-6, the J call TRBJ1-6; 10 bases align to TRBD1. The germline V gene encodes CDR1 SGHDT and CDR2 YYEEEE. After removal of 4 bases from V and 8 bases from J, the junction contained 9 bases not matched to a gene. The CDR3 has 16 residues. CDR3 coding DNA: TGTGCCAGCAGCAATAAAGGACAGGGGGATCATTCACCCCTCCACTTT. Translation: CASSNKGQGDHSPLHF.

The genes are TRBV19 and TRBJ2-1, with 14 bases fitting TRBD2. The germline gives CDR1 LNHDA, CDR2 SQIVND (reference sequence). The V and J ends lost 6 bases and 7 bases, in that order; junction bases with no gene match: 20. The CDR3 covers 20 residues. The DNA for the CDR3 is TGTGCCAGTAGCTTCCTCGGACTAGCGGGGGGCTACCCTCCGATTAATGAGCAGTTCTTC. It encodes CASSFLGLAGGYPPINEQFF.

V gene TRBV10-3 combines with J gene TRBJ1-2; TRBD1 matches 8 bases. Germline values: CDR1 ENHRY, CDR2 SYGVKD. This CDR3 is 13 amino acids long. V gave up 2 bases and J gave up 8 bases; unmatched junction bases: 4. This CDR3 is CAISERQGAGYTF. CDR3 nucleotide sequence: TGTGCCATCAGTGAGAGGCAGGGGGCAGGCTACACCTTC.

In its sample, this clone was seen once. This sequence joins TRBV7-3 and TRBJ1-1, with D possibly being TRBD1 (6 bases). The CDR3 is 13 residues long. Trimming took off 0 bases at V and 5 bases at J, with 7 bases between the two ends. Germline values: CDR1 SGHTA, CDR2 FQGTGA. CDR3 residues: CASSLTGTTEAFF. The CDR3 region has the DNA TGTGCCAGCAGCTTAACAGGGACAACTGAAGCTTTCTTT.

V and J are TRBV7-2 and TRBJ1-2, with 7 bases fitting TRBD1. The V gene end was trimmed by 0 bases and the J gene end by 4 bases; junction bases not matched to a gene: 5. The germline gives CDR1 SGHTA, CDR2 FQGNSA. This CDR3 contains 15 residues. The CDR3 DNA reads as TGTGCCAGCAGCTTAGCAGGGGGCGCTATCTATGGCTACACCTTC. It yields the protein CASSLAGGAIYGYTF.

CDR3 amino acids: CASSPRVGGAYEQYF. DNA of the CDR3: TGTGCCAGCAGTCCTCGGGTGGGCGGGGCCTACGAGCAGTACTTC. The J gene is TRBJ2-7, the V gene TRBV6-5; D may be TRBD2 (6 bases). Germline V CDR1 and CDR2: MNHEY, SVGAGI. V was shortened by 5 bases and J by 2 bases, with 16 bases between the two germline ends. The CDR3 contains 15 residues.

The genes are TRBV4-3 and TRBJ2-5, with no clear D. The germline V gene encodes CDR1 LGHNA and CDR2 YSLEER. The CDR3 spans 13 residues. The V gene lost 6 bases and the J gene lost 1 base, with 9 bases spanning the gap. CDR3 sequence (DNA): TGCGCCAGCAGTCCCGGGTCCCAAGAGACCCAGTACTTC. Protein sequence: CASSPGSQETQYF.

The rearrangement uses TRBV5-4 and TRBJ1-3, with TRBD1 matching 7 bases. V was clipped by 4 bases and J by 0 bases; unmatched bases: 7. There are 16 residues in the CDR3. Germline CDR1 SGHNT, CDR2 YYREEE (reference sequence). CDR3 region: CASSGGGTVSGNTIYF. The CDR3 DNA is TGTGCCAGCAGCGGTGGCGGGACAGTCTCTGGAAACACCATATATTTT.

The chain has TRBV7-6 and TRBJ2-2; TRBD1 agrees at 8 bases. The germline CDR1 and CDR2 sequences are SGHVS and FNYEAQ. The V segment lost 2 bases and the J segment 7 bases; nucleotides outside the gene matches: 9. The CDR3 length is 16 residues. This CDR3 is CASSLTPGGFGGELFF. In nucleotides, the CDR3 is TGTGCCAGCAGCTTAACCCCAGGGGGCTTTGGCGGGGAGCTGTTTTTT.

The chain couples TRBV19 to TRBJ2-5, with D possibly TRBD1 on 6 matching bases. CDR1 and CDR2 from the germline V gene are LNHDA and SQIVND (reference sequence). This CDR3 has 11 residues. In DNA, the CDR3 is TGTGCTACGGGACATCAAGAGACCCAGTACTTC. Translating gives CATGHQETQYF.

This chain joins TRBV12-5 and TRBJ2-3; TRBD2 might be the D (6 bases). The CDR3 is made up of 18 amino acids. V shed 1 base and J shed 4 bases, with 21 bases lying between them. The germline V gene has CDR1 LGHNT and CDR2 FRNRAP. CDR3 region: CASGLGAQEGGIPDTQYF. CDR3 nucleotide sequence: TGTGCTAGTGGTTTGGGAGCTCAGGAGGGCGGGATCCCAGATACGCAGTATTTT. Full variable domain (remainder filled in from reference TRBV12-5 and TRBJ2-3): DARVTQTPRHKVTEMGQEVTMRCQPILGHNTVFWYRQTMMQGLELLAYFRNRAPLDDSGMPKDRFSAEMPDATLATLKIQPSEPRDSAVYFCASGLGAQEGGIPDTQYFGPGTRLTVL.

This clone was counted a single time. V gene TRBV4-3 combines with J gene TRBJ1-2, with TRBD1 as a possible D gene (5 bases). This CDR3 has 16 residues. Germline assignment: CDR1 LGHNA and CDR2 YSLEER. Trimming stripped 1 base from V and 4 bases from J, with 16 bases between. The CDR3 bases are TGCGCCAGCAGCCAAGGGGTGGAACAGGACCCCTATGGCTACACCTTC. The encoded protein is CASSQGVEQDPYGYTF.

CDR3 nucleotides: TGTGCCAGCTTTAGCGGCTACACAGATACGCAGTATTTT. This encodes CASFSGYTDTQYF. The V call is TRBV25-1, the J call TRBJ2-3, with D maybe TRBD2 (6 bases). Germline loops: CDR1 MGHDK, CDR2 SYGVNS. Trimming took 8 bases from V and 2 from J, leaving 11 bases between them. The CDR3 is made up of 13 amino acids.

The rearrangement joins TRBV28 to TRBJ2-1; TRBD2 is a possible D gene (5 bases). Trimming took 2 bases from V and 0 from J, leaving 17 bases between them. The CDR3 sequence is 18 residues long. Per germline, CDR1 MDHEN and CDR2 SYDVKM. The CDR3 sequence: CASSLLAGRPGSYNEQFF. Here the CDR3 DNA reads TGTGCCAGCAGTTTACTAGCCGGACGGCCTGGCTCCTACAATGAGCAGTTCTTC. Full variable domain (missing parts from reference TRBV28 and TRBJ2-1): DVKVTQSSRYLVKRTGEKVFLECVQDMDHENMFWYRQDPGLGLRLIYFSYDVKMKEKGDIPEGYSVSREKKERFSLILESASTNQTSMYLCASSLLAGRPGSYNEQFFGPGTRLTVL.

V and J are TRBV5-1 and TRBJ1-1; 8 bases are a match to TRBD1. The CDR3 runs to 14 residues. The junction had 4 bases not matched to a gene; V was cut back by 5 bases and J by 1 base. CDR1 is SGHRS, CDR2 YFSETQ, per germline. The CDR3 bases are TGCGCCAGCAGGTTTACAGGGGGGAACACTGAAGCTTTCTTT. Amino acid sequence: CASRFTGGNTEAFF. Full variable domain (missing parts from reference TRBV5-1 and TRBJ1-1): KAGVTQTPRYLIKTRGQQVTLSCSPISGHRSVSWYQQTPGQGLQFLFEYFSETQRNKGNFPGRFSGRQFSNSRSEMNVSTLELGDSALYLCASRFTGGNTEAFFGQGTRLTVV.

The chain is built from TRBV7-2 and TRBJ2-7; 15 nucleotides line up with TRBD2. Trimming removed 3 bases from V and 5 bases from J; junction bases left unmatched: 2. This CDR3 has 15 amino acids. Germline lookup yields CDR1 SGHTA and CDR2 FQGNSA. In DNA form, the CDR3 reads TGTGCCAGCAGCTTGGGACTAGCGGGAGGAAACGAGCAGTACTTC. Protein: CASSLGLAGGNEQYF.

The genes are TRBV5-1 and TRBJ2-3; D unclear. Trimming stripped 0 bases from V and 6 bases from J, with 5 bases between. This CDR3 is built from 12 residues. In germline, CDR1 is SGHRS, CDR2 YFSETQ. As DNA, the CDR3 is TGCGCCAGCAGCTTGGTCCTGGATACGCAGTATTTT. The encoded protein is CASSLVLDTQYF.